The 18 T cell receptor beta chains below were found in one sample sequenced in a study of blood T cell repertoires in COVID-19. TCRdb's copy holds only in-frame clones and misses some; the assay was immunoSEQ multiplex PCR. The sample shows over 150,000 clones, about nine tenths of them seen only once. The sequencing input was peripheral blood. The receptors originated from a man aged 25-45 years with acute or convalescent COVID-19.

The V call is TRBV6-5, the J call TRBJ2-2; D perhaps matches TRBD2 (6 bases). Germline CDR1 reads MNHEY; CDR2 reads SVGAGI. The CDR3 length is 13 residues. V was cut by 5 bases and J by 7 bases, with 11 bases left in between. The CDR3 DNA is TGTGCCAGCAGTCGGGACTGGCGCGGGGAGCTGTTTTTT. It yields the protein CASSRDWRGELFF.

This chain links TRBV15 with TRBJ2-3, with 7 bases that match TRBD2. Germline CDR1 LNHNV, CDR2 YYDKDF (reference sequence). Losses at the gene ends were 0 bases for V and 5 bases for J; bases not matched to a gene: 14. The CDR3 is 18 amino acids. In DNA form, the CDR3 reads TGTGCCACCAGCAGAGACCCGGCCGCGGGAGTCAAAAAAGATACGCAGTATTTT. It is translated as CATSRDPAAGVKKDTQYF.

This rearrangement joins TRBV5-4 to TRBJ2-5; 9 bases agree with TRBD2. The CDR3 runs 15 residues. In germline, CDR1 is SGHNT, CDR2 YYREEE (reference sequence). With V trimmed by 0 bases and J by 4 bases, 4 bases remained unmatched. The CDR3 coding sequence is TGTGCCAGCAGCTTGGCCGCGGGGGGGCGAGAGACCCAGTACTTC. Translation gives CASSLAAGGRETQYF. The full variable domain, with the rest looked up from reference TRBV5-4 and TRBJ2-5, is ETGVTQSPTHLIKTRGQQVTLRCSSQSGHNTVSWYQQALGQGPQFIFQYYREEENGRGNFPPRFSGLQFPNYSSELNVNALELDDSALYLCASSLAAGGRETQYFGPGTRLLVL.

The rearrangement links TRBV7-2 to TRBJ2-1; 13 positions agree with TRBD2. Germline CDR1 and CDR2: SGHTA and FQGNSA. The ends lost 1 base at V and 7 bases at J; junction bases unmatched: 4. The CDR3 extends over 16 amino acids. The CDR3 sequence: CASSLEGLAGKNEQFF. CDR3 sequence (DNA): TGTGCCAGCAGCTTAGAGGGACTAGCGGGGAAAAATGAGCAGTTCTTC.

The rearrangement links TRBV9 to TRBJ2-1; the D is unclear. The CDR3 extends over 14 amino acids. Germline-derived CDR1 and CDR2 are SGDLS and YYNGEE. Trimming took 0 bases from V and 2 from J, leaving 6 bases between them. Here the CDR3 DNA reads TGTGCCAGCAGCGTAGGGCATACCTACAATGAGCAGTTCTTC. Translating it yields CASSVGHTYNEQFF.

The chain combines TRBV11-2 with TRBJ1-2; the D gene is possibly TRBD1 (6 bases). The ends were cut back, 5 bases at V and 3 bases at J, with 16 bases in the middle. Germline values: CDR1 SGHAT, CDR2 FQNNGV. The CDR3 contains 15 residues. As DNA, the CDR3 is TGTGCCAGCAGCCCGGCCGCTGCAGGGGACTATGGCTACACCTTC. It encodes CASSPAAAGDYGYTF.

This clone was seen more than once but under ten times. This chain connects TRBV3-1 (or the pseudogene TRBV3-2) to TRBJ1-2; TRBD1 matches 7 bases. V lost 1 base, J lost 2 bases, and 4 bases stayed unmatched. Germline CDR1 reads LGHDT; CDR2 reads YNNKEL (reference sequence). The CDR3 contains 15 residues. The chain's CDR3 is CASSQAQGGNYGYTF. The CDR3 nucleotides read TGTGCCAGCAGCCAAGCTCAGGGGGGAAACTATGGCTACACCTTC.

CDR3 protein: CASSPWALQETQYF. CDR3 in DNA: TGTGCCAGCAGCCCCTGGGCCCTTCAAGAGACCCAGTACTTC. The chain has TRBV3-1 (or the pseudogene TRBV3-2) and TRBJ2-5, with D unresolved. The CDR3 covers 14 residues. Germline V gives CDR1 LGHDT, CDR2 YNNKEL (reference sequence). Trimming took 4 bases from V and 2 from J, leaving 11 bases between them.

The rearrangement joins TRBV11-1 to TRBJ2-7; D ambiguous. The length of the CDR3 is 11 residues. Trimming took off 0 bases at V and 6 bases at J, with 3 bases between the two ends. CDR1 and CDR2 (germline): SGHAT, FQDESV (reference sequence). In DNA form, the CDR3 reads TGTGCCAGCAGCTTAGCTAGCGAGCAGTACTTC. Translated, it gives CASSLASEQYF.

CDR3 protein: CASSGPYRDNDEQYF. The CDR3 DNA sequence: TGTGCCAGCAGCGGACCCTACCGGGACAATGACGAGCAGTACTTC. The rearrangement links TRBV7-9 to TRBJ2-7; possibly TRBD1 for D (6 bases). Trimming shortened V by 5 bases and J by 5 bases, and 19 bases separated the two germline ends. Germline V gene sequence: CDR1 SEHNR, CDR2 FQNEAQ (reference sequence). The CDR3 covers 15 residues.

The chain joins TRBV2 to TRBJ2-3; TRBD2 matches 9 bases. The germline gives CDR1 SNHLY, CDR2 FYNNEI. This CDR3 is built from 13 residues. CDR3 coding DNA: TGTGGGAGGCAGGAGCGGGGGGCGGATACGCAGTATTTT. This codes for CGRQERGADTQYF.

The chain uses TRBV30 and TRBJ2-7; 14 nucleotides align to TRBD2. This CDR3 region has 14 residues. V shed 3 bases and J 4 bases; nucleotides not matched to a gene: 2. Germline CDR1 GTSNPN, CDR2 SVGIG (reference sequence). The CDR3 DNA follows: TGTGCCTGGAGGACTAGCGGGAGGGGGTACGAGCAGTACTTC. Translation gives CAWRTSGRGYEQYF. The full variable domain, rest sourced from reference TRBV30 and TRBJ2-7, is SQTIHQWPATLVQPVGSPLSLECTVEGTSNPNLYWYRQAAGRGLQLLFYSVGIGQISSEVPQNLSASRPQDRQFILSSKKLLLSDSGFYLCAWRTSGRGYEQYFGPGTRLTVT.

This chain uses TRBV28 with TRBJ1-4; 10 nucleotides agree with TRBD1. The junction had 2 bases not matched to a gene; V was cut back by 4 bases and J by 6 bases. Germline V lookup: CDR1 MDHEN, CDR2 SYDVKM. This CDR3 has 14 residues. The chain's CDR3 is CASSSGQGYEKLFF. The CDR3 DNA is TGTGCCAGCAGTTCGGGACAGGGGTATGAAAAACTGTTTTTT.

The V and J genes are TRBV10-1 and TRBJ1-2, with 8 bases aligning to TRBD1. The CDR3 is 12 residues long. The V gene end was trimmed by 6 bases and the J gene end by 9 bases; junction bases not matched to a gene: 6. The germline gives CDR1 WNHNN, CDR2 SYGVQD (reference sequence). This chain's CDR3 is CASSRDRISYTF. CDR3 DNA sequence: TGCGCCAGCAGCCGGGACAGGATAAGCTACACCTTC.

The V call is TRBV7-3, the J call TRBJ2-3, with D possibly being TRBD1 (6 bases). V lost 3 bases, J lost 4 bases, and 11 bases lay in between. The germline V gene encodes CDR1 SGHTA and CDR2 FQGTGA. The CDR3 extends over 14 amino acids. Here the CDR3 DNA reads TGTGCCAGCAGCTTGAATACAGGGCCAGATACGCAGTATTTT. Its protein is CASSLNTGPDTQYF.

The sample holds one count of this clone. The chain combines TRBV25-1 with TRBJ2-3, with D perhaps TRBD1 (5 bases). CDR3 length: 13 residues. Germline CDR1 and CDR2: MGHDK and SYGVNS. V lost 8 bases to trimming and J lost 8 bases, with 17 bases between them. For the CDR3, the DNA is TGTGCCAGCTCATTTGGGGCCTTACCTACGCAGTATTTT. Amino acid sequence: CASSFGALPTQYF.

The rearrangement uses TRBV5-1 and TRBJ1-1; TRBD1 matches at 7 bases. Germline lookup yields CDR1 SGHRS and CDR2 YFSETQ. V lost 0 bases, J lost 5 bases, and 10 bases stayed unmatched. This CDR3 is built from 16 residues. DNA of the CDR3: TGCGCCAGCAGCTTGGAGGGGGCCCCGGGGGTAACTGAAGCTTTCTTT. Protein: CASSLEGAPGVTEAFF. Combining the CDR3 with reference TRBV5-1 and TRBJ1-1 gives the whole variable domain KAGVTQTPRYLIKTRGQQVTLSCSPISGHRSVSWYQQTPGQGLQFLFEYFSETQRNKGNFPGRFSGRQFSNSRSEMNVSTLELGDSALYLCASSLEGAPGVTEAFFGQGTRLTVV.

The chain employs TRBV6-6 and TRBJ1-6; a possible D gene is TRBD1 (6 bases). The germline V gene encodes CDR1 MNHNY and CDR2 SVGAGI (reference sequence). This CDR3 comprises 16 residues. The V end was cut by 6 bases, the J end by 7 bases, with 19 bases between. CDR3 protein: CASRLHRARRNSPLHF. The DNA of the CDR3 is TGTGCCAGCAGACTACACAGGGCGAGGAGAAATTCACCCCTCCACTTT.